This T cell receptor (beta chain) was captured in a study of CD8 T cells in Susac syndrome. Whole-study findings and limits: By the study's own acknowledgment, its TCR sequencing and HLA analysis included relatively few individuals.

RNA was extracted with the RNeasy kit, and a quantity of roughly 0.5 to 1 ug was reverse transcribed using random hexamers. TCRdb processed the immunoSEQ multiplex PCR reads anew with MiXCR; each CDR3 protein has one entry. This sample has about 300,000 distinct CDR3 sequences, with approximately 85% found just once. As concerns this clonotype: Its specificity is not known.

Trimming stripped 2 bases from V and 1 base from J, with 9 bases between. This CDR3 has 15 residues. Germline V CDR1 and CDR2: LNHDA, SQIVND (reference sequence). Each multiple sclerosis control was a treatment-naive patient with relapsing-remitting disease that was either stable or active. It was negative isolation that provided the CD8+ and CD4+ T cells, whereas TEMRA cells were enriched by FACS. Sequenced material: CD8+ T cells from PBMCs. The chain employs TRBV19 and TRBJ2-1, with D unresolved. The clonotype was recovered from a human donor with multiple sclerosis. The CDR3 nucleotides are TGTGCCAGTAGTATACGGCACCCATCCTACAATGAGCAGTTCTTC. It specifies CASSIRHPSYNEQFF.